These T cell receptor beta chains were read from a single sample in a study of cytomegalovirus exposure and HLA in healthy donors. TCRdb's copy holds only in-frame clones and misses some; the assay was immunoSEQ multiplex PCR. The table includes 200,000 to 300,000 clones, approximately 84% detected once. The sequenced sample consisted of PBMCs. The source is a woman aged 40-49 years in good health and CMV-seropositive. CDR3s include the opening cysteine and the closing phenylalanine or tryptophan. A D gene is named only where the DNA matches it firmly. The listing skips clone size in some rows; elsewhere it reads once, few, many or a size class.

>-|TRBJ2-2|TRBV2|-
TGTGCCAGCGGGAAGAGCGGTTTCTACACCGGGGAGCTGTTTTTT
CASGKSGFYTGELFF
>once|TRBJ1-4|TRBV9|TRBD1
TGTGCCAGCAGCGCGACAGGGGTAGATGAAAAACTGTTTTTT
CASSATGVDEKLFF
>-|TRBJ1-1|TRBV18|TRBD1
TGTGCCAGCTCACCACGGCAGGGGGTTAACACTGAAGCTTTCTTT
CASSPRQGVNTEAFF
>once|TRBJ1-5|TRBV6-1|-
TGTGCCAGCAGTGCCCGGGGGGATCAGCCCCAGCATTTT
CASSARGDQPQHF
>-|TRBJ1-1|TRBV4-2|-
TGTGCCAGCAGCCAAGCCGGGATCACTGAAGCTTTCTTT
CASSQAGITEAFF
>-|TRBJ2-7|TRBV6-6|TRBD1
TGTGCCAGCAGTTCCCGGGACAGGGTCTACGAGCAGTACTTC
CASSSRDRVYEQYF
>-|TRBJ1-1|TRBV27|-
TGTGCCAGCAGTCCCGACAGTGGGGGGGCTTTCTTT
CASSPDSGGAFF
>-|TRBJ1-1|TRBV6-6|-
TGTGCCAGCAGTTCCATTTCCACAGGGCTCAGGGGCGCTTTCTTT
CASSSISTGLRGAFF
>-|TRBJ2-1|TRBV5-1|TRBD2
TGCGCCAGCAGCAGGGGACTAGCGGTCTTGAGCTCCTACAATGAGCAGTTCTTC
CASSRGLAVLSSYNEQFF
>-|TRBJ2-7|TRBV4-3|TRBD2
TGCGCCAGCACCCCCCTCTTAGCGGGAGGCCCGGCGGAGCAGTACTTC
CASTPLLAGGPAEQYF
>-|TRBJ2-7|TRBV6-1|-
TGTGCCAGCAGGCGGGACAGTTTCTACGAGCAGTACTTC
CASRRDSFYEQYF
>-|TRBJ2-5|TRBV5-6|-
TGTGCCAGCAGCTTGGGGCAGGCTCGTTCTCGAGAGACCCAGTACTTC
CASSLGQARSRETQYF
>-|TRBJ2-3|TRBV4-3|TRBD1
TGCGCCAGCAGCCAAGCGGGACAGGGGGCATCGACGCAGTATTTT
CASSQAGQGASTQYF
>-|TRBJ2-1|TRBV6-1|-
TGTGCCAGCAGTGAAAGCTTAGGACTCTACAATGAGCAGTTCTTC
CASSESLGLYNEQFF
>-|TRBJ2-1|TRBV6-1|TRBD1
TGTGCCGCACGTGGGACAGGGGGCGGCTACAATGAGCAGTTCTTC
CAARGTGGGYNEQFF
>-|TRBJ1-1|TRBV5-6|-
TGTGCCAGCAGTCCCGTACAGGGAACTGAAGCTTTCTTT
CASSPVQGTEAFF
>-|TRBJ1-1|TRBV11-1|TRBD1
TGTGCCAGCAGCCCTCAGACAGGGGGGACCACTGAAGCTTTCTTT
CASSPQTGGTTEAFF
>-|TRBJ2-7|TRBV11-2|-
TGTGCCAGCAGCTCCAGCTACGAGCAGTACTTC
CASSSSYEQYF
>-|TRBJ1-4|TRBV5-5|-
TGTGCCAGCAGCTTGGGACTTGTCGAAAAACTGTTTTTT
CASSLGLVEKLFF
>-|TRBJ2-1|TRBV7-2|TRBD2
TGTGCCAGCAGCATCATTAGCGGGAGGAACTTCAATGAGCAGTTCTTC
CASSIISGRNFNEQFF
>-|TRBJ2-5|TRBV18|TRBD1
TGTGCCAGCCGAAGACAGGGGCAGAGGGAGACCCAGTACTTC
CASRRQGQRETQYF
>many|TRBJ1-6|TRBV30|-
TGTGCCTGGAGTGTCGGACAGCCTTTCTATAATTCACCCCTCCACTTT
CAWSVGQPFYNSPLHF
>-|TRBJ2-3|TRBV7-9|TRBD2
TGTGCCAGCAGCTCCCCTAGCGGTAGCACAGATACGCAGTATTTT
CASSSPSGSTDTQYF
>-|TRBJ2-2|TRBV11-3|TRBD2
TGTGCCAGCAGCTCAATGTGGGGACTAGCAGAGACCGGGGAGCTGTTTTTT
CASSSMWGLAETGELFF
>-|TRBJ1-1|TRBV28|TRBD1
TGTGCCAGCAGTTCTGGACAGGGAGGGGTCACTGAAGCTTTCTTT
CASSSGQGGVTEAFF
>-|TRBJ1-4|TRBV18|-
TGTGCCAGCTCACCGTCCGGAACAGCCTTAAATGAAAAACTGTTTTTT
CASSPSGTALNEKLFF
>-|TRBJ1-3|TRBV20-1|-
TGCAGTGCTAGGAGCGCCAACACCATATATTTT
CSARSANTIYF
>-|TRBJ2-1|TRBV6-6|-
TGTGCCAGCAGCCCCACCGGAGCGGTAGCTAGGTCTGAGCAGTTCTTC
CASSPTGAVARSEQFF
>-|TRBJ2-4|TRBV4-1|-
TGCGCCAGCAGCCAAGGAGTAAGGGGTGGCAGTCAGTACTTC
CASSQGVRGGSQYF
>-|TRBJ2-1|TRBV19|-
TGTGCCAGTAGTATAGGGGCGTACAATGAGCAGTTCTTC
CASSIGAYNEQFF
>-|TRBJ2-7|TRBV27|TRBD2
TGTGCCAGCAGTCCGACTAGCGGGAACTCGGGGGAGCAGTACTTC
CASSPTSGNSGEQYF
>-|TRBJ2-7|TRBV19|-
TGTGCCACCAAAAAGGCAGGAAATGGGTACTACGAGCAGTACTTC
CATKKAGNGYYEQYF
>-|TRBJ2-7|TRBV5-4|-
TGTGCCACCACGGGGGGGGACAGGGTCTTAGGGGAGCAGTACTTC
CATTGGDRVLGEQYF
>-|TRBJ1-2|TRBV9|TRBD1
TGTGCCAGCAGCGTAGCTGGGACAGGGGGCGCGGACTATGGCTACACCTTC
CASSVAGTGGADYGYTF
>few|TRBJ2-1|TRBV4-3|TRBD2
TGCGCCAGCAGCCAAGAAGCGGGGGACCACGTATACAATGAGCAGTTCTTC
CASSQEAGDHVYNEQFF
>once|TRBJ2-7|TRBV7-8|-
TGTGCCAGCAGCTTAGCCCAGGTCGGGGACGAGCAGTACTTC
CASSLAQVGDEQYF
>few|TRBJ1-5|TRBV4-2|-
TGTGCCAGCAGCCAAGTGGGCCCCGCCTCCAATCAGCCCCAGCATTTT
CASSQVGPASNQPQHF
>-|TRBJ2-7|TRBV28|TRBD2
TGTGCCAGCAGTTTATCTAGCGGGAGGGCGGAGCAGTACTTC
CASSLSSGRAEQYF